This T cell receptor beta chain was sequenced for a study of regulatory T cells in long-lasting Graves disease. In the study overall: The study enrolled newly diagnosed Graves' patients on antithyroid drugs under 3 months.

In this sample, this clonotype turned up many times. CDR3 regions were amplified by Arm-PCR using iRepertoire HTBI primers to build TCR beta libraries. TCRdb re-called the multiplex PCR reads with MiXCR, one entry per CDR3 protein. The sample holds over 350,000 distinct CDR3 sequences, 12% to 15% seen once. Germline V gene sequence: CDR1 SEHNR, CDR2 FQNEAQ (reference sequence). Trimming took 2 bases from V and 5 from J, leaving 17 bases between them. This CDR3 is 16 amino acids long. Described time point: newly diagnosed GD, antithyroid drugs for less than 3 months. PBMC-extracted RNA yielded the TCR library. The data also belong to a second study, concerning T cells in Graves' hyperthyroidism and ophthalmopathy. That source reports: HTBI primers were employed in a first-round RT-PCR of the TCR CDR3.

The sequencing here drew on peripheral blood mononuclear cells (PBMCs), taken at new diagnosis, from a patient treated with antithyroid drugs. This chain joins TRBV7-9 and TRBJ2-3; D gene ambiguous. The receptor was isolated from a woman aged 45 to 65 with Graves disease. The CDR3 coding sequence is TGTGCCAGCAGCTTATTTGGCTCTTCAAGCGTAGATACGCAGTATTTT. Protein sequence: CASSLFGSSSVDTQYF.